A single sample gave rise to the 5 T cell receptor beta chains below, sequenced in a study of cytomegalovirus exposure and HLA in healthy donors. PCR primers comprised 60 Vbeta and 13 Jbeta primers. Clones were read by immunoSEQ multiplex PCR, and TCRdb kept only the in-frame ones, dropping some. The data contain over 150,000 clones, around 80% of them singletons. Material for sequencing was PBMCs. The origin of the receptors is a woman aged 50 to 60 in good health and CMV-seropositive.

This clone was seen a few times. V and J are TRBV5-1 and TRBJ2-7; the match to TRBD1 covers 9 bases. This CDR3 comprises 12 residues. Germline V gives CDR1 SGHRS, CDR2 YFSETQ. V lost 3 bases to trimming and J lost 6 bases; unmatched junction nucleotides: 1. The CDR3 region is CASSWTGAEQYF. DNA for the CDR3: TGCGCCAGCAGCTGGACAGGGGCCGAGCAGTACTTC.

The J gene is TRBJ2-7, the V gene TRBV7-9; D is unclear. V dropped 2 bases and J dropped 5 bases, with 10 bases sitting between them. This CDR3 is built from 13 residues. Germline assignment: CDR1 SEHNR and CDR2 FQNEAQ (reference sequence). CDR3 DNA sequence: TGTGCCAGCAGCTTAAACCCGGCGGACGAGCAGTACTTC. Protein sequence: CASSLNPADEQYF.

The chain recombines TRBV4-3 with TRBJ2-2, with D possibly being TRBD2 (6 bases). The CDR3 consists of 16 residues. CDR1 and CDR2 (germline): LGHNA, YSLEER. The V gene lost 0 bases and the J gene lost 9 bases, with 17 bases spanning the gap. The CDR3 reads CASSQDLGTVKRELFF. CDR3 nucleotide sequence: TGCGCCAGCAGCCAAGATTTGGGGACTGTAAAACGGGAGCTGTTTTTT.

CDR3 in amino acids: CASSGWTGGGNTEAFF. The DNA for the CDR3 is TGTGCCAGCAGTGGATGGACAGGGGGTGGGAACACTGAAGCTTTCTTT. This chain joins TRBV6-1 and TRBJ1-1; 10 nucleotides align to TRBD1. This CDR3 is 16 amino acids long. Germline loops: CDR1 MNHNS, CDR2 SASEGT. V shed 4 bases and J 1 base; nucleotides not matched to a gene: 6.

The V call is TRBV18, the J call TRBJ2-5; 9 bases line up with TRBD1. Germline V gene sequence: CDR1 KGHSH, CDR2 LQKENI. The CDR3 contains 13 residues. V lost 7 bases, J lost 9 bases, and 9 bases stayed unmatched. This CDR3 is CASFTGGQGAQYF. The DNA for the CDR3 is TGTGCCAGCTTCACCGGGGGACAGGGAGCCCAGTACTTC.